This passage covers 26 T cell receptor beta chains from one sample sequenced in a study of T cell changes during pregnancy in multiple sclerosis. The assay was immunoSEQ multiplex PCR, and TCRdb's table has in-frame clones only and misses some. In the table there are some 56,000 clones, about 93% of which are singletons. This specimen consisted of peripheral blood, obtained in the third trimester of pregnancy. The receptors shown here come from a female donor in good health, enrolled as a control in a pregnancy study.

This sequence joins TRBV18 and TRBJ2-7, with a tentative D call TRBD1 (6 bases). Between the trimmed V and J ends, which lost 3 bases and 0 bases, there was a span of 9 bases. The CDR3 is 14 amino acids. Germline assignment: CDR1 KGHSH and CDR2 LQKENI. Here the CDR3 DNA reads TGTGCCAGCTCACCCGACAGGAGCTCCTACGAGCAGTACTTC. This encodes CASSPDRSSYEQYF.

The chain couples TRBV5-5 to TRBJ1-2; TRBD1 aligns across 8 bases. Germline CDR1 reads SGHKS; CDR2 reads YYEKEE (reference sequence). The CDR3 covers 14 residues. After removal of 0 bases from V and 6 bases from J, the junction contained 4 bases not matched to a gene. CDR3: CASSLGQGTHGYTF. CDR3 sequence (DNA): TGTGCCAGCAGCTTGGGACAGGGGACGCATGGCTACACCTTC.

The chain employs TRBV27 and TRBJ2-7, with TRBD1 as a possible D gene (6 bases). Trimming removed 3 bases from V and 5 bases from J, with 11 bases in between. CDR1 is MNHEY and CDR2 is SMNVEV in the germline V gene (reference sequence). The CDR3 covers 13 residues. The chain's CDR3 is CASSFLDRNEQYF. Written as DNA, the CDR3 is TGTGCCAGCAGTTTCCTAGACAGGAACGAGCAGTACTTC.

This chain joins TRBV18 and TRBJ2-1, with D maybe TRBD2 (6 bases). V lost 8 bases to trimming and J lost 0 bases, with 17 bases between them. The CDR3 spans 16 residues. Germline V gene data show CDR1 as KGHSH and CDR2 as LQKENI. CDR3 protein: CASASGGASSYNEQFF. CDR3 sequence (DNA): TGTGCCAGCGCGTCCGGCGGGGCGAGCTCCTACAATGAGCAGTTCTTC.

V usage is TRBV10-3 and J usage is TRBJ1-1; D is possibly TRBD1 (6 bases). Germline values: CDR1 ENHRY, CDR2 SYGVKD. This CDR3 has 15 amino acids. The V and J ends lost 3 bases and 5 bases respectively, with 16 bases between them. The CDR3 here is CAISDSKGGGTEAFF. Here the CDR3 DNA reads TGTGCCATCAGTGACTCAAAGGGAGGGGGGACTGAAGCTTTCTTT.

V is TRBV4-2 and J is TRBJ2-4; 7 nucleotides align to TRBD1. The V segment lost 2 bases and the J segment 3 bases; nucleotides outside the gene matches: 13. CDR1 and CDR2 from the germline V gene are LGHNA and YNFKEQ. The CDR3 extends over 18 amino acids. CDR3 protein: CASSQIWRQGVFKNIQYF. The CDR3 nucleotides are TGTGCCAGCAGCCAAATTTGGCGGCAGGGGGTTTTCAAAAACATTCAGTACTTC.

The chain joins TRBV6-1 to TRBJ2-5; no firm D call. The V gene's germline CDR1 is MNHNS and CDR2 SASEGT. The CDR3 spans 17 residues. The V gene lost 3 bases and the J gene lost 0 bases, with 17 bases spanning the gap. The CDR3 bases are TGTGCCAGCAGTGATGGGCTATCTCGGTCCGACCAAGAGACCCAGTACTTC. It translates to CASSDGLSRSDQETQYF.

The rearrangement joins TRBV18 to TRBJ2-1; 14 bases are a match to TRBD2. This CDR3 has 15 residues. The germline gives CDR1 KGHSH, CDR2 LQKENI. With V trimmed by 6 bases and J by 8 bases, 6 bases remained unmatched. The CDR3 spells CASSPGTSGRYEQFF. CDR3 nucleotide sequence: TGTGCCAGCTCGCCCGGGACTAGCGGGAGATATGAGCAGTTCTTC.

The CDR3 sequence: CASSLHGETSYEQYF. CDR3 nucleotides: TGTGCCAGCAGTTTACACGGGGAGACCTCTTACGAGCAGTACTTC. The chain couples TRBV27 to TRBJ2-7; possibly TRBD2 for D (5 bases). The CDR3 loop spans 15 amino acids. The V and J ends lost 2 bases and 4 bases respectively, with 15 bases between them. Germline lookup yields CDR1 MNHEY and CDR2 SMNVEV (reference sequence).

The chain links TRBV28 to TRBJ2-7, with 7 bases identical to TRBD1. The CDR3 has 15 amino acids. Unmatched junction bases numbered 12, after V lost 7 bases and J lost 3 bases. CDR1 MDHEN and CDR2 SYDVKM come from the germline V gene. The CDR3 nucleotides read TGTGCCAGCAATCCCGCCGGGACAGCTTTCTACGAGCAGTACTTC. Its translation is CASNPAGTAFYEQYF.

This clone was seen a few times. This rearrangement joins TRBV7-2 to TRBJ2-7; 14 bases align to TRBD2. This CDR3 is built from 16 residues. Germline CDR1 SGHTA, CDR2 FQGNSA. V lost 5 bases to trimming and J lost 4 bases; unmatched junction nucleotides: 7. CDR3 in DNA: TGTGCCAGCAGCCCCGGGACTAGCGGGAGAAGATACGAGCAGTACTTC. It translates to CASSPGTSGRRYEQYF.

This clone appeared once. This chain uses TRBV28 with TRBJ2-7; TRBD1 aligns across 10 bases. Germline loops: CDR1 MDHEN, CDR2 SYDVKM. V lost 6 bases and J lost 0; bases outside the gene matches: 5. The CDR3 consists of 15 residues. DNA of the CDR3: TGTGCCAGCAGACCGGACAGGGGGGTCTCCTACGAGCAGTACTTC. It yields the protein CASRPDRGVSYEQYF.

The chain uses TRBV27 and TRBJ2-1, with 15 positions matching TRBD2. Germline CDR1 reads MNHEY; CDR2 reads SMNVEV (reference sequence). The CDR3 runs 15 residues. The V segment lost 5 bases and the J segment 9 bases; nucleotides outside the gene matches: 5. As DNA, the CDR3 is TGTGCCAGCAGTGGACTAGCGGGAGGGCCCGGTGAGCAGTTCTTC. It specifies CASSGLAGGPGEQFF.

The genes are TRBV4-3 and TRBJ1-3, with a possible D match to TRBD1 (6 bases). Trimming left V 0 bases short and J 5 bases short, with 8 bases between. Germline CDR1 and CDR2: LGHNA and YSLEER. CDR3 length equals 14 residues. CDR3 sequence (DNA): TGCGCCAGCAGCCAAGATACAGGGCGAAACACCATATATTTT. Amino acid sequence: CASSQDTGRNTIYF.

This chain connects TRBV4-1 to TRBJ2-1, with a possible D match to TRBD2 (5 bases). There are 17 residues in the CDR3. Trimming cost V 0 bases and J 5 bases, with 17 bases left between them. Germline V gives CDR1 MGHRA, CDR2 YSYEKL. The CDR3 bases are TGCGCCAGCAGCCAAGATCAAACGGCGGGCTCAGACAATGAGCAGTTCTTC. Protein: CASSQDQTAGSDNEQFF.

The rearrangement uses TRBV4-2 and TRBJ1-1; 7 bases map to TRBD1. CDR1 LGHNA and CDR2 YNFKEQ come from the germline V gene. The J segment lost 3 bases and the V segment lost 3 bases, leaving 7 bases of the junction unmatched. This CDR3 comprises 15 residues. The CDR3 reads CASSHSTGLYTEAFF. Here the CDR3 DNA reads TGTGCCAGCAGCCATTCGACAGGGTTGTACACTGAAGCTTTCTTT.

The gene calls are TRBV7-2 and TRBJ2-1, with a tentative D call TRBD2 (5 bases). The ends were cut back, 5 bases at V and 3 bases at J, with 11 bases in the middle. Germline lookup yields CDR1 SGHTA and CDR2 FQGNSA. The CDR3 sequence is 14 residues long. CDR3 nucleotide sequence: TGTGCCAGCAGCCCCGGTCGGGGCTACAATGAGCAGTTCTTC. The encoded protein is CASSPGRGYNEQFF.

The chain recombines TRBV7-9 with TRBJ1-2; a weak D match, TRBD1 (5 bases). Germline lookup yields CDR1 SEHNR and CDR2 FQNEAQ (reference sequence). V was pared by 1 base and J by 4 bases, with 13 bases between. This CDR3 is built from 15 residues. The CDR3 protein is CASSLGAAGVYGYTF. DNA for the CDR3: TGTGCCAGCAGCTTAGGGGCTGCGGGGGTCTATGGCTACACCTTC.

J is TRBJ2-2 and V is TRBV11-3; no firm D call. Germline values: CDR1 SGHNT, CDR2 YENEEA. The length of the CDR3 is 15 residues. Deletions cut 5 bases from V and 2 bases from J, with 12 bases between. The CDR3 DNA is TGTGCCAGCAGCACCGGGTCCCACAACACCGGGGAGCTGTTTTTT. This sequence encodes CASSTGSHNTGELFF.

The gene calls are TRBV6-4 and TRBJ2-7, with TRBD2 as a possible D gene (5 bases). The CDR3 contains 15 residues. V dropped 3 bases and J dropped 0 bases, with 12 bases sitting between them. Germline lookup yields CDR1 MRHNA and CDR2 SNTAGT. CDR3 sequence (DNA): TGTGCCAGCAGTGATCGGGGAGTCTTCTCCTACGAGCAGTACTTC. Translation gives CASSDRGVFSYEQYF.

The rearrangement joins TRBV29-1 to TRBJ2-1; 14 bases map to TRBD2. This CDR3 is built from 14 residues. Germline V gene lookup returns CDR1 SQVTM and CDR2 ANQGSEA. Unmatched junction bases numbered 6, after V lost 6 bases and J lost 8 bases. This CDR3 reads CSVSGTSGSDEQFF. For the CDR3, the DNA is TGCAGCGTCTCCGGGACTAGCGGGAGCGATGAGCAGTTCTTC.

V and J are TRBV7-8 and TRBJ2-1, with TRBD2 matching 8 bases. Trimming at V came to 2 bases and at J to 14 bases, leaving 8 bases not matched to a gene. This CDR3 is built from 13 residues. Germline CDR1 is SGHVS and CDR2 is FQNEAQ. CDR3 region: CASSLLRTSQEFF. DNA for the CDR3: TGTGCCAGCAGCTTACTACGGACTAGCCAGGAGTTCTTC.

The chain joins TRBV6-5 to TRBJ2-3, with D tentatively TRBD2 (6 bases). The CDR3 spans 14 residues. Germline CDR1 is MNHEY and CDR2 is SVGAGI. The V end lost 4 bases, the J end lost 4 bases, and 12 bases lay between the germline ends. This CDR3 reads CASSSQLAADTQYF. The CDR3, as DNA: TGTGCCAGCAGTTCCCAACTAGCAGCAGATACGCAGTATTTT.

V and J are TRBV7-3 and TRBJ2-1; D gene unclear. CDR1 is SGHTA, CDR2 FQGTGA, per germline. This CDR3 has 16 amino acids. V lost 0 bases and J 0 bases, leaving 9 bases between the germline ends. In nucleotides, the CDR3 is TGTGCCAGCAGCTTAACGTCAGCGAGCTCCTACAATGAGCAGTTCTTC. Translating gives CASSLTSASSYNEQFF.

The CDR3 spells CASLGLNSGNTIYF. The CDR3 nucleotides read TGTGCCAGCTTAGGACTCAACTCTGGAAACACCATATATTTT. This sequence joins TRBV19 and TRBJ1-3, with D unclear. The germline V gene has CDR1 LNHDA and CDR2 SQIVND (reference sequence). CDR3 length equals 14 residues. V was shortened by 9 bases and J by 0 bases, with 12 bases between the two germline ends.

The chain combines TRBV19 with TRBJ2-4; the D gene is possibly TRBD2 (6 bases). Germline V CDR1 and CDR2: LNHDA, SQIVND (reference sequence). V lost 4 bases and J 3 bases, leaving 19 bases between the germline ends. This CDR3 region has 17 residues. CDR3 in DNA: TGTGCCAGTAGTAAGGGTTCGGGGGACGGGGTCAAAAACATTCAGTACTTC. As protein: CASSKGSGDGVKNIQYF. Using reference TRBV19 and TRBJ2-4 for the parts outside the CDR3, the full variable domain is DGGITQSPKYLFRKEGQNVTLSCEQNLNHDAMYWYRQDPGQGLRLIYYSQIVNDFQKGDIAEGYSVSREKKESFPLTVTSAQKNPTAFYLCASSKGSGDGVKNIQYFGAGTRLSVL.